Listed below are T cell receptor beta chains from one sample, sequenced in a study of response to subunit inactivated influenza vaccine. TCRdb analysed the RT-PCR reads with MiXCR anew, one entry per CDR3 protein. Among over 400,000 distinct CDR3 sequences listed, roughly 11% were seen once. This specimen was PBMCs from blood, taken 40 to 50 days after vaccination. These receptors came from a man aged 45-65 years who received an inactivated influenza vaccine. CDR3s include the opening cysteine and the closing phenylalanine or tryptophan. The order of the fields is D gene, J gene, clone size, V gene, CDR3 DNA, CDR3 protein. The D gene is left open where the match is weak. The size field is filled for only some rows; it gives once, few, many or a size class.

D gene: TRBD2; J gene: TRBJ2-2; clone size: NA; V gene: TRBV6-2/TRBV6-3; CDR3 DNA: TGTGCCAGCAGTTACCGAGGACCGACTTTGGGACTAGCGAGAAACACCGGGGAGCTGTTTTTT; CDR3 protein: CASSYRGPTLGLARNTGELFF
D gene: TRBD1; J gene: TRBJ2-2; clone size: NA; V gene: TRBV5-1; CDR3 DNA: TGCGCCAGCAGCGAGGGACAGGGCACCGGGGAGCTGTTTTTT; CDR3 protein: CASSEGQGTGELFF
D gene: NA; J gene: TRBJ2-7; clone size: many; V gene: TRBV5-1; CDR3 DNA: TGCGCCAGCAGCTCCTACAGGGCCGGGGGGGAGCAGTACTTC; CDR3 protein: CASSSYRAGGEQYF
D gene: NA; J gene: TRBJ1-2; clone size: few; V gene: TRBV5-1; CDR3 DNA: TGCGCCAGCAGCTTGGGGACTGCTTCAAACGATGGCTACACCTTC; CDR3 protein: CASSLGTASNDGYTF
D gene: NA; J gene: TRBJ2-5; clone size: NA; V gene: TRBV7-8; CDR3 DNA: TGTGCCAGCAGCTTAGAGGGCGGTATTACAGTCCAAGAGACCCAGTACTTC; CDR3 protein: CASSLEGGITVQETQYF
D gene: NA; J gene: TRBJ1-2; clone size: few; V gene: TRBV27; CDR3 DNA: TGTGCCAGCAGTCCAGACAGGAACTCTAACTATGGCTACACCTTC; CDR3 protein: CASSPDRNSNYGYTF
D gene: TRBD2; J gene: TRBJ2-7; clone size: NA; V gene: TRBV20-1; CDR3 DNA: TGCAGTGCAATTTGGACTAGCGGAAACTACGAGCAGTACTTC; CDR3 protein: CSAIWTSGNYEQYF
D gene: TRBD1; J gene: TRBJ2-2; clone size: few; V gene: TRBV6-1; CDR3 DNA: TGTGCCAGCATCGGACAGGGGCCCGGGGAGCTGTTTTTT; CDR3 protein: CASIGQGPGELFF
D gene: NA; J gene: TRBJ1-3; clone size: few; V gene: TRBV3-1; CDR3 DNA: TGTGCCAGCAGCTCAACTGGGGGTTCGAGTGGAAACACCATATATTTT; CDR3 protein: CASSSTGGSSGNTIYF
D gene: NA; J gene: TRBJ2-1; clone size: NA; V gene: TRBV20-1; CDR3 DNA: TGCAGTGCTAGAGATATAACTTGGGTAGATAATGAGCAGTTCTTC; CDR3 protein: CSARDITWVDNEQFF
D gene: NA; J gene: TRBJ2-5; clone size: NA; V gene: TRBV15; CDR3 DNA: TGTGCCACCAGCAGAGACAGTTCAGCCCTACAAGAGACCCAGTACTTC; CDR3 protein: CATSRDSSALQETQYF
D gene: TRBD1; J gene: TRBJ2-7; clone size: many; V gene: TRBV29-1; CDR3 DNA: TGCAGCGTGACGGGGGACAGGGCAAAAACTCTGGACGAGCAGTACTTC; CDR3 protein: CSVTGDRAKTLDEQYF
D gene: NA; J gene: TRBJ1-5; clone size: many; V gene: TRBV11-2; CDR3 DNA: TGTGCCAGCAGCCCGGACACGAATAGCAATCAGCCCCAGCATTTT; CDR3 protein: CASSPDTNSNQPQHF
D gene: TRBD1; J gene: TRBJ1-5; clone size: many; V gene: TRBV5-1; CDR3 DNA: TGCGCCAGCAGCTTACAGGGGAGTGGGCCTTCTAATCAGCCCCAGCATTTT; CDR3 protein: CASSLQGSGPSNQPQHF
D gene: NA; J gene: TRBJ1-5; clone size: NA; V gene: TRBV7-9; CDR3 DNA: TGTGCCAGCAGCTTGTCGATCCTGGGGAGCAATCAGCCCCAGCATTTT; CDR3 protein: CASSLSILGSNQPQHF
D gene: TRBD1; J gene: TRBJ2-1; clone size: many; V gene: TRBV5-6; CDR3 DNA: TGTGCCAGCAGCCCCGGGACAGTACATGAGCAGTTCTTC; CDR3 protein: CASSPGTVHEQFF
D gene: NA; J gene: TRBJ2-5; clone size: NA; V gene: TRBV7-9; CDR3 DNA: TGTGCCAGCAGCTTAGAAGTGTTCGGGGGTAAGGAGACCCAGTACTTC; CDR3 protein: CASSLEVFGGKETQYF
D gene: NA; J gene: TRBJ1-2; clone size: NA; V gene: TRBV4-3; CDR3 DNA: TGCGCCAGCAGCCCTTCCCGGACGGAAATGTTTGGGTTTGGCTACACCTTC; CDR3 protein: CASSPSRTEMFGFGYTF
D gene: TRBD2; J gene: TRBJ2-5; clone size: few; V gene: TRBV5-1; CDR3 DNA: TGCGCCAGCAGCTTGGGGACTAGCGGGAGACAAGAGACCCAGTACTTC; CDR3 protein: CASSLGTSGRQETQYF
D gene: NA; J gene: TRBJ1-5; clone size: few; V gene: TRBV12-3/TRBV12-4; CDR3 DNA: TGTGCCAGCAGTTCGGCCATGACAGATAATCAGCCCCAGCATTTT; CDR3 protein: CASSSAMTDNQPQHF
D gene: NA; J gene: TRBJ2-3; clone size: NA; V gene: TRBV5-6; CDR3 DNA: TGTGCCAGCAGCTTGGTACTCCCCCCTCATCATACGCAGTATTTT; CDR3 protein: CASSLVLPPHHTQYF
D gene: TRBD1; J gene: TRBJ2-7; clone size: few; V gene: TRBV5-6; CDR3 DNA: TGTGCCAGCAGCGCGACAGGGGGTCTCCCCTACGAGCAGTACTTC; CDR3 protein: CASSATGGLPYEQYF
D gene: TRBD1; J gene: TRBJ2-1; clone size: few; V gene: TRBV4-3; CDR3 DNA: TGCGCCAGCAGCCAGATGGGACAGGGTGGTGAGCAGTTCTTC; CDR3 protein: CASSQMGQGGEQFF
D gene: NA; J gene: TRBJ1-6; clone size: many; V gene: TRBV5-1; CDR3 DNA: TGCGCCAGCAGCTCCGAGGGGGATGGGAATTCACCCCTCCACTTT; CDR3 protein: CASSSEGDGNSPLHF
D gene: TRBD2; J gene: TRBJ2-2; clone size: many; V gene: TRBV12-3/TRBV12-4; CDR3 DNA: TGTGCCAGCAGTGTCGGTGCGGGAGGGCCGGTCGGGGAGCTGTTTTTT; CDR3 protein: CASSVGAGGPVGELFF
D gene: NA; J gene: TRBJ1-1; clone size: NA; V gene: TRBV28; CDR3 DNA: TGTGCCAGCGACTCGGGGGGGAACACTGAAGCTTTCTTT; CDR3 protein: CASDSGGNTEAFF
D gene: TRBD2; J gene: TRBJ2-7; clone size: few; V gene: TRBV7-9; CDR3 DNA: TGTGCCAGCAGCTCGTACCAGCGGGAGAGTTTGGACGAGCAGTACTTC; CDR3 protein: CASSSYQRESLDEQYF
D gene: NA; J gene: TRBJ2-1; clone size: few; V gene: TRBV10-2; CDR3 DNA: TGCGCCAGCAGCGAGGACGGAGGGACCTACAATGAGCAGTTCTTC; CDR3 protein: CASSEDGGTYNEQFF
D gene: NA; J gene: TRBJ2-7; clone size: many; V gene: TRBV6-5; CDR3 DNA: TGTGCCAGCAGTTACGAAAACAGCCCTTTCTCCTACGAGCAGTACTTC; CDR3 protein: CASSYENSPFSYEQYF
D gene: NA; J gene: TRBJ2-1; clone size: few; V gene: TRBV5-1; CDR3 DNA: TGCGCCAGCAGCTTGAGGCCCCAGGAGGGTAATGAGCAGTTCTTC; CDR3 protein: CASSLRPQEGNEQFF
D gene: NA; J gene: TRBJ2-1; clone size: NA; V gene: TRBV7-8; CDR3 DNA: TGTGCCAGCGGACATGACAGGTCCTCGTTGCGGTCCTACAATGAGCAGTTCTTC; CDR3 protein: CASGHDRSSLRSYNEQFF
D gene: NA; J gene: TRBJ1-1; clone size: NA; V gene: TRBV5-1; CDR3 DNA: TGCGCCAGCAGCTTGGCCTGGGGGGCGAAGGGCACTGAAGCTTTCTTT; CDR3 protein: CASSLAWGAKGTEAFF
D gene: TRBD1; J gene: TRBJ2-1; clone size: NA; V gene: TRBV30; CDR3 DNA: TGTGCCTGGAGTCTCCGGCGTGGACAGGGAGCTTGGTCCTACAATGAGCAGTTCTTC; CDR3 protein: CAWSLRRGQGAWSYNEQFF
D gene: NA; J gene: TRBJ1-6; clone size: few; V gene: TRBV6-5; CDR3 DNA: TGTGCCACGGGGGGTAATTCACCCCTCCACTTT; CDR3 protein: CATGGNSPLHF
D gene: TRBD2; J gene: TRBJ2-7; clone size: NA; V gene: TRBV20-1; CDR3 DNA: TGCAGTGCTAGATCGGGGGGGCCGGGCAAGGAGCAGTACTTC; CDR3 protein: CSARSGGPGKEQYF
D gene: NA; J gene: TRBJ2-7; clone size: NA; V gene: TRBV4-3; CDR3 DNA: TGCGCCAGCAGCCAAGAAGGGGTGATCCCACAGGGCTTCCTCTCCTACGAGCAGTACTTC; CDR3 protein: CASSQEGVIPQGFLSYEQYF
D gene: NA; J gene: TRBJ1-4; clone size: few; V gene: TRBV5-1; CDR3 DNA: TGCGCCAGCAGCTTCTGGACAGCGCGGCTAAATCCAAATGAAAAACTGTTTTTT; CDR3 protein: CASSFWTARLNPNEKLFF
D gene: TRBD1; J gene: TRBJ1-3; clone size: many; V gene: TRBV4-1; CDR3 DNA: TGCGCCAGCAGCCCTGGGACAGGGTCTGGAAACACCATATATTTT; CDR3 protein: CASSPGTGSGNTIYF
D gene: NA; J gene: TRBJ1-2; clone size: many; V gene: TRBV6-2/TRBV6-3; CDR3 DNA: TGTGCCAGCAGTTTAACGAACTATGGCTACACCTTC; CDR3 protein: CASSLTNYGYTF
D gene: TRBD2; J gene: TRBJ2-7; clone size: NA; V gene: TRBV7-2; CDR3 DNA: TGTGCCAGCAGCTTCGGCGGGAGGGCCTACGACGAGCAGTACTTC; CDR3 protein: CASSFGGRAYDEQYF